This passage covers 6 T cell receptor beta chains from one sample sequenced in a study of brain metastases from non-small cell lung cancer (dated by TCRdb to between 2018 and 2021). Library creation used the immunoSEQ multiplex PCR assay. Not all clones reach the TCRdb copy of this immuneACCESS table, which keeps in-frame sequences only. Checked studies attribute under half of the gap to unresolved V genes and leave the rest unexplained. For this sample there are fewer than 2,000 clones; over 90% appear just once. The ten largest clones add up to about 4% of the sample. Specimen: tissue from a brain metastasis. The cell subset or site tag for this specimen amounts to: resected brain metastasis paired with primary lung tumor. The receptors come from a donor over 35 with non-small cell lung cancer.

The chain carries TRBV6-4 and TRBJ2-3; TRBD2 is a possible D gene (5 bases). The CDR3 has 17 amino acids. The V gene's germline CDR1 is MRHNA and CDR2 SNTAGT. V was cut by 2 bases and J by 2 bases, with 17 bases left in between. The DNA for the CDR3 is TGTGCCAGCAGTGACCCCCGGGGTCGGGGAGACACAGATACGCAGTATTTT. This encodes CASSDPRGRGDTDTQYF.

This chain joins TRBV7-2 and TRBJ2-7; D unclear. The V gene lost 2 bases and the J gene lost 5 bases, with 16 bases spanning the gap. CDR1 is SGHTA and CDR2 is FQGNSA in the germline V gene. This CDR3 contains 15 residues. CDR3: CASSLLGPKAHEQYF. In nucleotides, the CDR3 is TGTGCCAGCAGCTTACTCGGCCCTAAAGCCCACGAGCAGTACTTC.

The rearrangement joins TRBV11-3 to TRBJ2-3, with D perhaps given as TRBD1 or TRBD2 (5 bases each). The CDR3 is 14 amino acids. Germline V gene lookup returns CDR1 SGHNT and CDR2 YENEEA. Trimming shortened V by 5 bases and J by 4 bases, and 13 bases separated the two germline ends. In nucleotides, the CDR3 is TGTGCCAGCAGCCGGGACCTGAGGGCAGATACGCAGTATTTT. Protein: CASSRDLRADTQYF.

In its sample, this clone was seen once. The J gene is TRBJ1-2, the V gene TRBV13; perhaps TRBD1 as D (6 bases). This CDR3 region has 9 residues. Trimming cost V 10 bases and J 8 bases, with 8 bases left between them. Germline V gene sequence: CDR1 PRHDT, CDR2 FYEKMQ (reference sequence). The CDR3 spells CAKGGGYTF. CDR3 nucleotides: TGTGCCAAGGGGGGCGGCTACACCTTC.

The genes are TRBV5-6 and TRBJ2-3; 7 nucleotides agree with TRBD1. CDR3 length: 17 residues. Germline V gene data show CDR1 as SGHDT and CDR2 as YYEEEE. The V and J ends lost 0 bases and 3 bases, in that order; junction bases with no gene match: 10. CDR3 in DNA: TGTGCCAGCAGCTTGGTCTTAGGGGGCAGAGTGACAGATACGCAGTATTTT. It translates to CASSLVLGGRVTDTQYF.

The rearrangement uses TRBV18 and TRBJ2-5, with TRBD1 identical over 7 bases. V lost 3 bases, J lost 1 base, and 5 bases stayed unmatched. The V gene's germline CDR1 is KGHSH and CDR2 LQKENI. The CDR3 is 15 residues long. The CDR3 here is CASSPYRDSQETQYF. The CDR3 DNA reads TGTGCCAGCTCACCGTACCGGGACAGCCAAGAGACCCAGTACTTC.